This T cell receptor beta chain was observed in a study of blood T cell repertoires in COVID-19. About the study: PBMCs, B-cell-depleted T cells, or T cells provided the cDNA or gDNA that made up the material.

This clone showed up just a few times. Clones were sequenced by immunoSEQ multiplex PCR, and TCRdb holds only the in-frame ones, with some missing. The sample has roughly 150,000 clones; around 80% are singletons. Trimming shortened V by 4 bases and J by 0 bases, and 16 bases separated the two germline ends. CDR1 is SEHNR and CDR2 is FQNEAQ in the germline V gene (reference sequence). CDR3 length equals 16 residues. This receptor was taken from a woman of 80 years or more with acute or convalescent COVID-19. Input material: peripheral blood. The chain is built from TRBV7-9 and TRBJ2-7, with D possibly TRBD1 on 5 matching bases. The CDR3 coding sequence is TGTGCCAGCAGCTCGAGACCCAGACAGCCCTCCTACGAGCAGTACTTC. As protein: CASSSRPRQPSYEQYF.